These 9 T cell receptor beta chains were sequenced from one sample in a study of T cells in Graves' hyperthyroidism and ophthalmopathy. Amplification yielded TCR beta CDR3 regions, with RNA transcripts as the source. Carried out on the TCR CDR3, a first-round RT-PCR used the HTBI primer set. From the multiplex PCR reads, TCRdb called clonotypes with MiXCR, one entry per CDR3 protein. The sample consists of hundreds of thousands of distinct CDR3 sequences, more than 11% of them appearing once. Sequencing was done on a sample of blood. The receptors stem from a woman in her twenties or thirties with Graves' hyperthyroidism that later progressed to Graves' ophthalmopathy.

This clonotype was detected a few times. The chain is built from TRBV15 and TRBJ2-7, with D maybe TRBD1 (6 bases). The ends were cut back, 5 bases at V and 0 bases at J, with 14 bases in the middle. This CDR3 has 15 amino acids. Germline CDR1 reads LNHNV; CDR2 reads YYDKDF (reference sequence). DNA of the CDR3: TGTGCCACCAGCTCCCCCCGGACAGACTCCTACGAGCAGTACTTC. Its protein product is CATSSPRTDSYEQYF.

This clonotype has at least ten counts. The chain recombines TRBV2 with TRBJ1-5; tentatively, D is TRBD1 (5 bases). V was shortened by 7 bases and J by 3 bases, with 19 bases between the two germline ends. Germline V CDR1 and CDR2: SNHLY, FYNNEI. This CDR3 is 16 amino acids long. The CDR3 region has the DNA TGTGCCAGCACCCCCTTGACGGGCAGGGTCAATCAGCCCCAGCATTTT. It encodes CASTPLTGRVNQPQHF.

The sample holds many counts of this clonotype. The V and J genes are TRBV20-1 and TRBJ2-7, with 11 bases aligning to TRBD2. With V trimmed by 0 bases and J by 5 bases, 6 bases remained unmatched. Germline CDR1 and CDR2: DFQATT and SNEGSKA (reference sequence). CDR3 length: 15 residues. CDR3 amino acids: CSARDTSGSGDEQYF. CDR3 nucleotides: TGCAGTGCTAGAGACACTAGCGGGAGTGGCGACGAGCAGTACTTC.

The chain recombines TRBV27 with TRBJ2-7, with 7 bases lining up with TRBD1. The V gene end was trimmed by 5 bases and the J gene end by 3 bases; junction bases not matched to a gene: 10. Germline lookup yields CDR1 MNHEY and CDR2 SMNVEV (reference sequence). This CDR3 spans 15 amino acids. Here the CDR3 DNA reads TGTGCCAGCAGTCTAACCGGGACAGACTTCTACGAGCAGTACTTC. Protein sequence: CASSLTGTDFYEQYF.

This clonotype was counted at least ten times. The J gene is TRBJ1-1, the V gene TRBV12-3 or TRBV12-4; D is unclear. Trimming left V 6 bases short and J 3 bases short, with 8 bases between. CDR3 length equals 12 residues. CDR3 sequence reads: CASRWGDTEAFF. The CDR3 coding sequence is TGTGCCAGCAGATGGGGTGACACTGAAGCTTTCTTT.

The chain employs TRBV13 and TRBJ2-2; tentative D call: TRBD2 (5 bases). The CDR3 is made up of 17 amino acids. The V gene lost 4 bases and the J gene lost 1 base, with 16 bases spanning the gap. Germline V gene lookup returns CDR1 PRHDT and CDR2 FYEKMQ (reference sequence). The CDR3: CASSSGNGMENTGELFF. CDR3 nucleotide sequence: TGTGCCAGCAGCTCTGGAAACGGGATGGAGAACACCGGGGAGCTGTTTTTT. Together with reference TRBV13 and TRBJ2-2, the CDR3 gives the full variable domain: AAGVIQSPRHLIKEKRETATLKCYPIPRHDTVYWYQQGPGQDPQFLISFYEKMQSDKGSIPDRFSAQQFSDYHSELNMSSLELGDSALYFCASSSGNGMENTGELFFGEGSRLTVL.

This clonotype was picked up many times. The gene calls are TRBV20-1 and TRBJ2-1, with 9 positions matching TRBD2. This CDR3 region has 13 residues. Germline loops: CDR1 DFQATT, CDR2 SNEGSKA (reference sequence). V lost 6 bases, J lost 4 bases, and 4 bases stayed unmatched. The CDR3 reads CSALTSGYNEQFF. The CDR3 coding sequence is TGCAGTGCCTTGACTAGCGGTTACAATGAGCAGTTCTTC.

This clonotype was observed many times. This rearrangement joins TRBV6-1 to TRBJ1-1; possibly TRBD1 for D (6 bases). This CDR3 contains 13 residues. The germline gives CDR1 MNHNS, CDR2 SASEGT. The V end lost 7 bases, the J end lost 4 bases, and 13 bases lay between the germline ends. CDR3 sequence reads: CASMPGEATEAFF. In nucleotides, the CDR3 is TGTGCCAGCATGCCAGGGGAGGCCACTGAAGCTTTCTTT.

In this sample, this clonotype turned up many times. The genes are TRBV20-1 and TRBJ1-4; no clear D gene. V dropped 7 bases and J dropped 5 bases, with 11 bases sitting between them. The length of the CDR3 is 12 residues. Looked up from germline, CDR1 is DFQATT and CDR2 is SNEGSKA (reference sequence). Here the CDR3 reads CSGQEANEKLFF. DNA for the CDR3: TGCAGTGGTCAGGAAGCAAATGAAAAACTGTTTTTT.